This record covers a single T cell receptor (beta chain). This record belongs to a study of cytomegalovirus exposure and HLA in healthy donors. Germline V gene data show CDR1 as SGHTA and CDR2 as FQGTGA. The CDR3 totals 11 residues. V gave up 3 bases and J gave up 13 bases; unmatched junction bases: 3. Researchers ran the PCR with 60 Vbeta and 13 Jbeta primers. Measured with immunoSEQ multiplex PCR; TCRdb has only the in-frame clones, and not every one. This table has about 150,000 clones, around 84% appearing once. The sequenced material came from PBMCs. This TCR came from a boy aged 2 to 9 in good health and CMV-seronegative. The V call is TRBV7-3, the J call TRBJ2-1; TRBD1 matches 7 bases. CDR3 nucleotide sequence: TGTGCCAGCAGCTTGAGGGACAGACAGTTCTTC. Translating gives CASSLRDRQFF.